This TCR beta chain derives from a study of blood T cell repertoires in COVID-19. Across the study: Researchers got acute and convalescent COVID-19 samples from the United States, Italy and Spain.

The germline gives CDR1 MNHNY, CDR2 SVGAGI (reference sequence). Trimming took off 5 bases at V and 1 base at J, with 12 bases between the two ends. The CDR3 is made up of 15 amino acids. Clones were read by immunoSEQ multiplex PCR, and TCRdb kept only the in-frame ones, dropping some. The data show about 210,000 clones, just over 90% seen once. The source is a man aged 25-40 years with acute or convalescent COVID-19. V usage is TRBV6-6 and J usage is TRBJ2-1; D possibly corresponds to TRBD1 (6 bases). The sample taken for sequencing was peripheral blood. This CDR3 is CASSTQGNSYNEQFF. CDR3 bases: TGTGCCAGCAGTACACAGGGCAATTCCTACAATGAGCAGTTCTTC.